These 18 T cell receptor beta chains came from one sample sequenced in a study of cytomegalovirus exposure and HLA in healthy donors. In the PCR, 60 Vbeta and 13 Jbeta primers were used. The table came from immunoSEQ multiplex PCR; TCRdb's copy has only in-frame clones and leaves some out. Here the sample spans about 65,000 clones, 62% being singletons. Sequenced: PBMCs. The receptors were gathered from a man in his thirties or forties in good health and CMV-seronegative.

The V call is TRBV7-6, the J call TRBJ2-7; D is unresolved. The V end was cut by 4 bases, the J end by 0 bases, with 10 bases between. This CDR3 comprises 14 residues. CDR1 is SGHVS and CDR2 is FNYEAQ in the germline V gene. The CDR3 region is CASSSKDISYEQYF. The CDR3 region has the DNA TGTGCCAGCAGCTCCAAAGACATCTCCTACGAGCAGTACTTC.

This rearrangement joins TRBV25-1 to TRBJ2-7, with D maybe TRBD2 (6 bases). V lost 5 bases, J lost 1 base, and 15 bases lay in between. Germline V gives CDR1 MGHDK, CDR2 SYGVNS. The CDR3 has 15 residues. CDR3 amino acids: CASSRWGDQSYEQYF. CDR3 sequence (DNA): TGTGCCAGCAGTCGATGGGGGGACCAGTCCTACGAGCAGTACTTC.

The V gene is TRBV4-2, the J gene TRBJ2-7, with 8 bases lining up with TRBD1. Germline V lookup: CDR1 LGHNA, CDR2 YNFKEQ. After removal of 1 base from V and 3 bases from J, the junction contained 11 bases not matched to a gene. The CDR3 contains 17 residues. The CDR3 nucleotides read TGTGCCAGCAGCCAAGGCGGACAGGGAATCATCGGCTACGAGCAGTACTTC. It translates to CASSQGGQGIIGYEQYF.

This clone was recorded only once. The V gene is TRBV1, the J gene TRBJ2-3; no DNA check was done on the table's D call, TRBD2. TRBV1 is shown as a pseudogene. The length of the CDR3 is 16 residues. CDR3 nucleotides: TGCACCAGCAGGACGAGCGGGGGGGCTAGGGCAGATACGCAGTATTTT. Translation: CTSRTSGGARADTQYF.

The V call is TRBV1, the J call TRBJ2-7; TRBD2, the table's D call, lacks a check against the DNA. TRBV1 is deemed a pseudogene. The CDR3 has 15 residues. The CDR3 DNA reads as TGCACCAGCAGCCATGGACTAGCGGACTCCTACGAGCAGTACTTC. Translating it yields CTSSHGLADSYEQYF.

The chain has TRBV9 and TRBJ2-2, with D possibly matching TRBD1 (6 bases). CDR1 is SGDLS and CDR2 is YYNGEE in the germline V gene. The CDR3 spans 17 residues. Trimming took off 0 bases at V and 1 base at J, with 13 bases between the two ends. The CDR3 DNA reads TGTGCCAGCAGCGTAGGGTATGGGGGACAGAACACCGGGGAGCTGTTTTTT. Its protein is CASSVGYGGQNTGELFF.

This clone has only one observation. The rearrangement uses TRBV27 and TRBJ1-2, with D possibly TRBD1 on 6 matching bases. Germline lookup yields CDR1 MNHEY and CDR2 SMNVEV (reference sequence). Trimming left V 3 bases short and J 11 bases short, with 22 bases between. CDR3 length: 15 residues. CDR3 coding DNA: TGTGCCAGCAGTTTTGCCTCTATCGGGACAAAGTCATACACCTTC. Translating gives CASSFASIGTKSYTF.

The genes are TRBV5-4 and TRBJ1-2; TRBD1 aligns across 12 bases. The V gene's germline CDR1 is SGHNT and CDR2 YYREEE (reference sequence). V gave up 3 bases and J gave up 2 bases; unmatched junction bases: 2. CDR3 size: 15 residues. The CDR3 DNA follows: TGTGCCAGCAGCTGGGACAGGGGGCTCAACTATGGCTACACCTTC. Translation: CASSWDRGLNYGYTF.

The chain has TRBV2 and TRBJ2-1; tentatively, D is TRBD1 (5 bases). CDR3 length: 15 amino acids. V dropped 2 bases and J dropped 4 bases, with 12 bases sitting between them. Germline CDR1 SNHLY, CDR2 FYNNEI. The CDR3 sequence: CASSENRPIYNEQFF. The DNA of the CDR3 is TGTGCCAGCAGTGAAAACAGGCCGATTTACAATGAGCAGTTCTTC.

J is TRBJ1-1 and V is TRBV9; TRBD1 is a possible D gene (5 bases). V lost 3 bases, J lost 4 bases, and 16 bases lay in between. From germline, CDR1 is SGDLS and CDR2 YYNGEE. The CDR3 runs to 15 residues. Written as DNA, the CDR3 is TGTGCCAGCAGCGATTCTCAAGGGGCTGTCACTGAAGCTTTCTTT. Translated, it gives CASSDSQGAVTEAFF.

Note on this clone: This same CDR3 is encoded by further DNA sequences in the sample. The V call is TRBV9, the J call TRBJ1-5; tentatively, D is TRBD1 (5 bases). The CDR3 spans 14 residues. V lost 2 bases to trimming and J lost 5 bases, with 11 bases between them. Germline values: CDR1 SGDLS, CDR2 YYNGEE. The CDR3 spells CASSVGGGDQPQHF. The DNA of the CDR3 is TGTGCCAGCAGCGTTGGGGGAGGGGATCAGCCCCAGCATTTT.

In this sample, this clone turned up a few times. J is TRBJ1-4 and V is TRBV7-9; D possibly corresponds to TRBD1 (6 bases). Deletions cut 5 bases from V and 8 bases from J, with 21 bases between. CDR1 SEHNR and CDR2 FQNEAQ come from the germline V gene (reference sequence). The CDR3 runs 16 residues. The CDR3 region is CASSPQTGDIGEKLFF. The CDR3 DNA is TGTGCCAGCAGCCCGCAAACTGGGGACATAGGCGAAAAACTGTTTTTT. Full variable domain (rest looked up from reference TRBV7-9 and TRBJ1-4): DTGVSQNPRHKITKRGQNVTFRCDPISEHNRLYWYRQTLGQGPEFLTYFQNEAQLEKSRLLSDRFSAERPKGSFSTLEIQRTEQGDSAMYLCASSPQTGDIGEKLFFGSGTQLSVL.

This chain connects TRBV19 to TRBJ1-2; tentatively, D is TRBD1 (6 bases). This CDR3 comprises 12 residues. Trimming shortened V by 5 bases and J by 7 bases, and 11 bases separated the two germline ends. CDR1 and CDR2 (germline): LNHDA, SQIVND (reference sequence). CDR3 region: CASSFTGSGYTF. The DNA of the CDR3 is TGTGCCAGTAGTTTCACAGGGTCTGGCTACACCTTC.

The CDR3 reads CASSSTRGDRGHEQYF. The CDR3 DNA follows: TGTGCCAGCAGTTCCACTCGGGGGGACAGGGGCCACGAGCAGTACTTC. This chain connects TRBV6-6 to TRBJ2-7, with 10 bases fitting TRBD1. The germline gives CDR1 MNHNY, CDR2 SVGAGI (reference sequence). The CDR3 runs to 16 residues. V was clipped by 4 bases and J by 5 bases; unmatched bases: 11.

A single count supports this clone. The genes are TRBV2 and TRBJ1-5; 7 bases are a match to TRBD1. This CDR3 spans 16 amino acids. J lost 5 bases, V lost 3 bases, and 10 bases had no gene match. The germline CDR1 and CDR2 sequences are SNHLY and FYNNEI. CDR3 sequence (DNA): TGTGCCAGCAGTGATGTCAGGGGGAAATCGGATCAGCCCCAGCATTTT. This encodes CASSDVRGKSDQPQHF.

The chain has TRBV4-2 and TRBJ2-1, with TRBD2 identical over 13 bases. The length of the CDR3 is 18 residues. The germline CDR1 and CDR2 sequences are LGHNA and YNFKEQ. With 1 base clipped from V and 0 bases from J, the junction kept 3 bases outside the gene matches. The CDR3 loop is CASSQVTSGGSSYNEQFF. The CDR3 nucleotides read TGTGCCAGCAGCCAAGTGACTAGCGGGGGGAGCTCCTACAATGAGCAGTTCTTC.

This clone was recorded a few times. This chain connects TRBV5-4 to TRBJ1-1; 7 bases are shared with TRBD1. Looked up from germline, CDR1 is SGHNT and CDR2 is YYREEE (reference sequence). V shed 4 bases, J shed 1 base, and the junction held 10 bases outside the gene matches. CDR3 length: 16 residues. CDR3 bases: TGTGCCAGCAGCCCACGTCGACAGGGCGGGAACACTGAAGCTTTCTTT. Translated: CASSPRRQGGNTEAFF.

V is TRBV7-6 and J is TRBJ1-1; D ambiguous. V shed 0 bases and J shed 0 bases, with 8 bases lying between them. There are 15 residues in the CDR3. CDR1 and CDR2 from the germline V gene are SGHVS and FNYEAQ. The CDR3 region has the DNA TGTGCCAGCAGCTTAGCCGGGAGTATGAACACTGAAGCTTTCTTT. Translated, it gives CASSLAGSMNTEAFF.